The clone carrying this TCR beta chain was counted a few times. The entry originates in a study of blood T cell repertoires in COVID-19. Study-level information: Samples of COVID-19 (acute and convalescent) were obtained from the United States, Italy and Spain.

The V gene lost 6 bases and the J gene lost 1 base, with 15 bases spanning the gap. CDR3 length equals 15 residues. Germline V gene data show CDR1 as LNHDA and CDR2 as SQIVND (reference sequence). The authors' processing: The assay estimated nucleated cells by amplifying reference gene primers. TCRdb keeps only in-frame clones here, not all; method: immunoSEQ multiplex PCR. That table gives V, J and clone size, and the DNA gave D and trimming. The sample holds 100,000 to 110,000 clones, more than 65% seen once. The sequencing sample was made of peripheral blood. The TCR was taken from a woman between 65 and 79 years old with acute or convalescent COVID-19. The chain links TRBV19 to TRBJ2-5, with D maybe TRBD1 (6 bases). CDR3 sequence (DNA): TGTGCCAGTAGCAAATCAGGACAGCGCCAAGAGACCCAGTACTTC. Translation gives CASSKSGQRQETQYF.